This T cell receptor (beta chain) was observed in a study of follicular helper T cells after annual influenza vaccination (dated by TCRdb to 2017 to 2019). With regard to the full study: After each seasonal influenza vaccination, blood was collected on days 0, 7 and 28. To study recall of cTfh clones, some subjects were followed through successive annual vaccinations in the 2013-2014, 2014-2015 and 2015-2016 seasons. One week after vaccination, a second recruited cohort of more than nine subjects (Table S1) displayed a similar ICOS+CD38+ cTfh response. Six subjects had multi-year samples: four covered two vaccination seasons and two covered three seasons. The 2013-2014 samples were cryopreserved, while the 2015 samples were processed right after collection. General conclusions and limits of the study: Because only about 10-20% of the analyzed cells gave productive TCRB sequences, there was no way to sample rare clonotypes. ICOS+CD38+ cTfh clonality correlated with the frequency of that population, and its change correlated with the change in circulating plasmablast frequency. Undersampling of the much larger non-cTfh compartments could not be excluded when assessing influenza clone enrichment. Day 7 ICOS+CD38+ clones were most often found later in ICOS-CD38- cTfh, suggesting that subset may serve as a memory reservoir. Successive annual vaccinations recalled a recurrent oligoclonal ICOS+CD38+ cTfh response that contained tetramer and AIM influenza-specific clonotypes.

A word on this clone: No cognate antigen has been identified for it. Base qualities are missing; no much larger clone stands one base away.

Library creation used the immunoSEQ multiplex PCR assay. Adaptive Biotechnologies carried out TCRB amplification, library preparation, sequencing and preliminary bioinformatics at Survey level resolution. The paper's processing steps were these. In R, clonality was calculated as 1 minus the normalized Shannon entropy, and the Gini index was computed using the R package ineq. The overlap score was defined as the summed counts of shared sequences divided by the total counts of all sequences in both compared samples. Shared-clonotype significance used Fisher's exact test assuming a theoretical repertoire of 10^7 TCRB sequences. Here the immuneACCESS table is served through TCRdb, limited to in-frame sequences with V and J called. Missing clones are a known gap in these copies; in checked studies unresolved V genes cover under half, and the rest lacks a known reason. V and J calls and clone size are copied from that table; D and trimming were computed from the DNA. This sample gives 9,500 to 10,000 clones in total; about 86% of them show up just once. In total, the top ten clones hold around 0.58% of the sample.

Spanning cysteine to phenylalanine, the CDR3 consists of 11 amino acids. Here the CDR3 DNA is all that survives: 33 bases in frame from base 1. The CDR1 and CDR2 encoded by the germline V gene (reference sequence) are SGHNT and YYREEE. V sheds 4 bases and J sheds 4 bases, leaving 2 bases between their ends. The sample's time point, from its label and the paper: 2013-2014 season, 7 days after vaccination. Seasonal inactivated influenza vaccine (Fluvarix) was administered to adults, and sorted blood CD4 subsets were tracked by TCRB sequencing before and after vaccination. To be eligible, subjects had to be community-dwelling and could not have received an influenza vaccine during the previous 6 months. Influenza vaccine contraindications, substance abuse, HIV/AIDS, active malignancy, immunomodulatory medication and active illness such as respiratory infection were included among the exclusion criteria. At each time point, about 35 to 100 mL of blood was collected. Either Ficoll-Paque PLUS or SepMate separation was used to isolate PBMC. As a non-Tfh comparison subset, CXCR5- memory CD4 T cells were sorted. Before DNA extraction, cell subsets were sorted from PBMC on a BD FACS Aria.

This TCR came from an adult who received the influenza vaccine. This specimen consisted of CXCR5- memory CD4+ T cells sorted from blood, obtained 7 days after influenza vaccination. Taken with the paper, the label for cell subset or site translates to: CXCR5- memory CD4 T cells. The chain is assembled from TRBV5-4 and TRBJ2-2; no confident D gene assignment can be made. The nucleotide sequence is TGTGCCAGCAGCGCCACCGGGGAGCTGTTTTTT. Its amino acids are CASSATGELFF.